This record looks at one T cell receptor beta chain sequence and its context. Its antigen is unidentified. CDR1 LGHNA and CDR2 YNFKEQ come from the germline V gene. CDR3 size: 13 residues. The V and J ends lost 0 bases and 2 bases respectively, with 4 bases between them. The sample is drawn from a study of T cells in Graves' hyperthyroidism and ophthalmopathy. Those with hyperthyroidism were 18 to 65 years old, newly diagnosed, and ill for under 2 months. Not enrolled were patients with uncontrolled infection, other autoimmune disease, pregnancy or lactation. Study-wide results and caveats: Ophthalmopathy and stable hyperthyroidism were separated by a 13 V-J model. Most clonotypes expanded in thyroid above 0.001 were likewise present in blood.

Amplified regions were TCR beta CDR3 sequences from RNA transcripts. During a first-round RT-PCR of the TCR CDR3, the HTBI primer set was used. MiXCR was run by TCRdb on the multiplex PCR reads, yielding one entry per CDR3 protein. The sample lists 540,000 or so distinct CDR3 sequences; 15% to 18% were seen once. This chain uses TRBV4-2 with TRBJ1-2; D is ambiguous. This TCR came from a woman aged 25 to 39 with Graves' hyperthyroidism. Sequencing input: blood. The DNA of the CDR3 is TGTGCCAGCAGCCAAGACTGGAACTATGGCTACACCTTC. Translated, it gives CASSQDWNYGYTF.